At least ten counts were recorded for the clone carrying this TCR beta chain. As processed by the authors: Nucleated cell number was recorded as an estimate derived from reference gene primer amplification. TCRdb's copy holds only in-frame clones and misses some; the assay was immunoSEQ multiplex PCR. Clonal size and the V and J genes are those of that table, whereas D and trimming came from the DNA. The sample shows over 150,000 clones, around 84% of them seen only once. This CDR3 has 16 residues. Germline lookup yields CDR1 SGHRS and CDR2 YFSETQ. V lost 0 bases and J lost 1, with 8 bases in between. The data were obtained in a study of blood T cell repertoires in COVID-19. Overall study: T cells, B-cell-depleted T cells, or PBMCs provided the cDNA or gDNA that served as material.

The clonotype was recovered from a man over 45 who had recovered from COVID-19. What was sequenced was PBMCs or T cells enriched from blood (not recorded which). The chain has TRBV5-1 and TRBJ2-6; the D is unclear. The CDR3 nucleotides are TGCGCCAGCAGCTTGGACATGTCATCTGGGGCCAACGTCCTGACTTTC. This gives the protein CASSLDMSSGANVLTF.